The sequence of this T cell receptor beta chain was determined in a study of cytomegalovirus exposure and HLA in healthy donors. The CDR3 is 16 residues long. From germline, CDR1 is MGHRA and CDR2 YSYEKL. Trimming removed 0 bases at V and 1 base at J, with 12 bases between. Primers included in the PCR were 60 Vbeta and 13 Jbeta primers. Repertoires were generated with immunoSEQ multiplex PCR, while TCRdb's copy carries only in-frame clones and drops some. This table holds fewer than 200,000 clones, 75% to 85% found once. The specimen was PBMCs. This TCR was sampled from a woman in her thirties in good health and CMV-seropositive. The chain combines TRBV4-1 with TRBJ1-2; no clear D. CDR3 nucleotides: TGCGCCAGCAGCCAAGAAGGTCGGAGGCATAACTATGGCTACACCTTC. Translated, it gives CASSQEGRRHNYGYTF.